This T cell receptor beta chain is from a study of blood T cell repertoires in COVID-19. Trimming removed 3 bases from V and 1 base from J, with 4 bases in between. The germline CDR1 and CDR2 sequences are SGHDT and YYEEEE. The CDR3 runs to 13 residues. TCRdb's table, derived via immunoSEQ multiplex PCR, lists solely in-frame clones and lacks some. The sample holds tens of thousands of clones; approximately 87% are singletons and the top ten take roughly 1.5%. The specimen sequenced was peripheral blood. This receptor was identified in a human donor with active COVID-19. The donor label of this sample is uncertain. The genes are TRBV5-6 and TRBJ2-2; D is undetermined. CDR3 loop: CASSSENTGELFF. The CDR3 coding sequence is TGTGCCAGCAGCTCAGAGAACACCGGGGAGCTGTTTTTT.